The rows below give T cell receptor beta chains drawn from one sample of a study of beta chain features in type 1 diabetes. Some clones are missing from TCRdb's copy, which holds only in-frame ones; the method was immunoSEQ multiplex PCR. This table has 250,000 to 350,000 clones, approximately 15% appearing once. Material: naive CD4+ T cells from blood. These receptors were taken from a man aged 18 to 29 with type 1 diabetes. Each CDR3 is given with its conserved first and last residue. The order of the fields is J gene, V gene, D gene, clone size, CDR3 protein, CDR3 DNA. A D gene is named only where the DNA matches it firmly. Clone size is stated in some rows and not others, as once, few, many or a class when expanded.

>TRBJ2-3|TRBV5-1|TRBD1|.
CASSRTPGTGSDTQYF
TGCGCCAGCAGCAGGACACCCGGGACAGGGTCAGATACGCAGTATTTT
>TRBJ1-3|TRBV29-1|.|.
CSVALGGSGNTIYF
TGCAGCGTCGCACTGGGGGGGTCTGGAAACACCATATATTTT
>TRBJ2-6|TRBV11-2|.|.
CASSSRGSGANVLTF
TGTGCCAGCAGCTCTAGGGGCTCTGGGGCCAACGTCCTGACTTTC
>TRBJ2-5|TRBV20-1|.|few
CSASQGETQYF
TGCAGTGCTAGTCAGGGAGAGACCCAGTACTTC
>TRBJ1-6|TRBV30|TRBD1|.
CAWRGTGSSPLHF
TGTGCCTGGCGTGGGACAGGGTCTTCACCCCTCCACTTT
>TRBJ2-3|TRBV2|.|.
CASKERGADTQYF
TGTGCCAGCAAAGAACGGGGGGCCGATACGCAGTATTTT
>TRBJ2-7|TRBV18|.|.
CASSPPRGMSSYEQYF
TGTGCCAGCTCACCGCCCCGGGGGATGAGCTCCTACGAGCAGTACTTC
>TRBJ2-1|TRBV29-1|.|few
CSVRGDSYNEQFF
TGCAGCGTACGGGGAGACTCCTACAATGAGCAGTTCTTC
>TRBJ2-7|TRBV18|.|.
CASSPREAEQYF
TGTGCCAGCTCACCACGGGAGGCCGAGCAGTACTTC
>TRBJ1-1|TRBV19|.|.
CASNFLGAGGTEAFF
TGTGCCAGTAATTTCCTCGGAGCGGGGGGCACTGAAGCTTTCTTT
>TRBJ2-1|TRBV11-2|.|few
CASSPRLVSEQFF
TGTGCCAGCAGCCCAAGACTAGTGTCTGAGCAGTTCTTC
>TRBJ2-1|TRBV19|TRBD2|few
CASSTLAGVENEQFF
TGTGCCAGTAGTACACTAGCGGGGGTAGAAAATGAGCAGTTCTTC
>TRBJ2-7|TRBV6-1|TRBD1|few
CASSDSGQGIYEQYF
TGTGCCAGCAGTGATTCAGGACAGGGGATCTACGAGCAGTACTTC
>TRBJ2-7|TRBV10-2|TRBD1|few
CASSEYDRGHYEQYF
TGCGCCAGCAGTGAGTATGACAGGGGGCACTACGAGCAGTACTTC
>TRBJ1-5|TRBV28|TRBD1|.
CASSLWRGQVSTQPQHF
TGTGCCAGCAGTTTATGGAGGGGACAGGTCTCAACTCAGCCCCAGCATTTT
>TRBJ2-3|TRBV6-6|TRBD2|.
CASSRLTSGGTDTQYF
TGTGCCAGCAGCCGTTTGACTAGCGGGGGCACAGATACGCAGTATTTT
>TRBJ2-1|TRBV10-3|.|.
CAISESSRGKEQFF
TGTGCCATCAGTGAGTCGAGCCGGGGGAAGGAGCAGTTCTTC
>TRBJ2-1|TRBV28|TRBD2|.
CASSLLLAGDFEQFF
TGTGCCAGCAGTTTATTACTAGCGGGAGATTTTGAGCAGTTCTTC
>TRBJ2-7|TRBV7-2|.|few
CASSYPLERGEQYF
TGTGCCAGCAGCTACCCACTCGAACGGGGCGAGCAGTACTTC
>TRBJ2-6|TRBV11-2|TRBD1|.
CASSPGPGTVVSGANVLTF
TGTGCCAGCAGCCCCGGCCCCGGGACAGTGGTCTCTGGGGCCAACGTCCTGACTTTC
>TRBJ2-3|TRBV5-1|TRBD1|few
CASSRIGDRASTDTQYF
TGCGCCAGCAGCCGCATTGGTGACAGGGCTAGCACAGATACGCAGTATTTT
>TRBJ2-3|TRBV9|TRBD1|.
CASSADRGRDTQYF
TGTGCCAGCAGCGCAGACAGGGGTCGAGATACGCAGTATTTT
>TRBJ2-7|TRBV7-9|TRBD1|.
CASSARWTGVSYEQYF
TGTGCCAGCAGCGCCCGTTGGACAGGGGTCTCCTACGAGCAGTACTTC
>TRBJ2-6|TRBV4-3|.|.
CASSPSGANVLTF
TGCGCCAGCAGTCCGTCTGGGGCCAACGTCCTGACTTTC
>TRBJ1-1|TRBV28|.|.
CASSAEGRMKAFF
TGTGCCAGCAGCGCAGAGGGCAGGATGAAAGCTTTCTTT
>TRBJ2-1|TRBV30|.|few
CGSRAGTFNAYNEQFF
TGTGGGTCGAGGGCGGGTACATTCAATGCCTACAATGAGCAGTTCTTC
>TRBJ2-2|TRBV12-5|TRBD2|.
CASGSRPGLELSTGELFF
TGTGCTAGTGGTTCGCGGCCCGGACTAGAATTAAGCACCGGGGAGCTGTTTTTT
>TRBJ1-2|TRBV15|.|.
CATSRGQASGYTF
TGTGCCACCAGCAGAGGACAGGCCTCCGGCTACACCTTC
>TRBJ1-2|TRBV7-9|TRBD1|few
CASSLGQVFAYGYTF
TGTGCCAGCAGCTTGGGACAGGTCTTTGCCTATGGCTACACCTTC
>TRBJ2-5|TRBV5-1|.|few
CASSFTAGETQYF
TGCGCCAGCAGCTTTACAGCGGGAGAGACCCAGTACTTC
>TRBJ2-7|TRBV11-2|.|.
CASSLAGTSTTYEQYF
TGTGCCAGCAGCTTAGCCGGGACTTCAACGACCTACGAGCAGTACTTC
>TRBJ2-7|TRBV18|.|few
CASSPSTLYEQYF
TGTGCCAGCTCACCATCGACACTTTACGAGCAGTACTTC
>TRBJ2-3|TRBV20-1|.|few
CSARLSDTQYF
TGCAGTGCTAGACTATCAGATACGCAGTATTTT
>TRBJ1-5|TRBV5-6|.|.
CASSLANRENQPQHF
TGTGCCAGCAGCTTGGCCAACCGGGAAAACCAGCCCCAGCATTTT
>TRBJ1-1|TRBV9|.|.
CASSVGDTARTEAFF
TGTGCCAGCAGCGTAGGCGACACCGCCAGGACTGAAGCTTTCTTT
>TRBJ1-1|TRBV11-2|.|few
CASSLVSPIEAFF
TGTGCCAGCAGCTTGGTCAGTCCCATTGAAGCTTTCTTT
>TRBJ2-3|TRBV30|.|few
CAWRPLATDTQYF
TGTGCCTGGAGGCCACTCGCCACAGATACGCAGTATTTT
>TRBJ2-3|TRBV30|.|.
CAWRRAGTDTQYF
TGTGCCTGGAGGAGGGCCGGGACAGATACGCAGTATTTT
>TRBJ1-5|TRBV11-2|.|few
CASSLGLSGQPQHF
TGTGCCAGCAGCTTAGGTCTGTCCGGGCAGCCCCAGCATTTT
>TRBJ2-3|TRBV2|TRBD1|.
CASSEGTGYASPYF
TGTGCCAGCAGTGAAGGGACAGGGTACGCCTCACCGTATTTT
>TRBJ2-1|TRBV5-1|TRBD2|few
CASSQGTSGRAGFF
TGCGCCAGCAGCCAAGGGACTAGCGGGAGGGCCGGGTTCTTC
>TRBJ2-2|TRBV13|TRBD2|.
CASSSIAGGNTGELFF
TGTGCCAGCAGCTCAATAGCGGGGGGAAACACCGGGGAGCTGTTTTTT
>TRBJ2-1|TRBV30|TRBD2|.
CAWGTSGGAHEQFF
TGTGCCTGGGGAACTAGCGGGGGGGCCCATGAGCAGTTCTTC
>TRBJ2-3|TRBV25-1|.|.
CATERRPTLYF
TGTGCCACCGAAAGGAGACCAACCCTATATTTT
>TRBJ2-3|TRBV5-4|.|few
CASSYGQPTDTQYF
TGTGCCAGCAGCTACGGACAGCCCACAGATACGCAGTATTTT
>TRBJ2-2|TRBV7-8|TRBD1|.
CASSADRVWLAGELFF
TGTGCCAGCAGCGCCGACAGGGTTTGGTTAGCCGGGGAGCTGTTTTTT
>TRBJ2-3|TRBV27|TRBD2|.
CASRVTGGTDTQYF
TGTGCCAGCAGAGTGACGGGGGGGACAGATACGCAGTATTTT
>TRBJ2-7|TRBV2|TRBD2|.
CASKGGRASLYEQYF
TGTGCCAGCAAAGGCGGGAGGGCCAGTCTCTACGAGCAGTACTTC
>TRBJ2-5|TRBV11-2|.|few
CASRALNPQETQYF
TGTGCCAGCAGGGCCCTGAATCCTCAAGAGACCCAGTACTTC
>TRBJ2-7|TRBV7-9|TRBD2|few
CASSGGLAGERSYEQYF
TGTGCCAGCAGCGGGGGACTAGCGGGAGAAAGGTCCTACGAGCAGTACTTC
>TRBJ1-5|TRBV19|.|.
CASTLTGGYNQPQHF
TGTGCCAGTACCCTGACCGGGGGATACAATCAGCCCCAGCATTTT
>TRBJ2-6|TRBV5-1|TRBD1|few
CASSRDRAGANVLTF
TGCGCCAGCAGCCGGGACAGGGCTGGGGCCAACGTCCTGACTTTC
>TRBJ2-1|TRBV11-2|TRBD2|few
CASSFRLAGGAPTEQFF
TGTGCCAGCAGCTTCAGACTAGCGGGAGGGGCCCCGACAGAGCAGTTCTTC
>TRBJ1-4|TRBV6-5|.|few
CASSNSADSLEKLFF
TGTGCCAGCAGTAACTCCGCGGACAGCCTAGAAAAACTGTTTTTT
>TRBJ2-4|TRBV18|.|few
CASSSRDLAKNIQYF
TGTGCCAGCTCATCCAGGGATTTAGCCAAAAACATTCAGTACTTC
>TRBJ1-1|TRBV29-1|TRBD1|.
CSVAADRGRVNTEAFF
TGCAGCGTTGCCGCAGACAGGGGGCGGGTGAACACTGAAGCTTTCTTT
>TRBJ2-5|TRBV28|.|.
CAACTEATQYF
TGTGCAGCATGCACTGAGGCGACCCAGTACTTC
>TRBJ2-7|TRBV6-6|.|few
CASSYPDSYEQYF
TGTGCCAGCAGTTACCCCGACAGCTACGAGCAGTACTTC
>TRBJ1-2|TRBV10-3|.|few
CAISDSGSPNYGYTF
TGTGCCATCAGTGATTCGGGGAGTCCTAACTATGGCTACACCTTC